The clone carrying this T cell receptor (beta chain) was counted a few times. Its antigen is unidentified. This CDR3 is 14 amino acids long. The V end lost 5 bases, the J end lost 5 bases, and 15 bases lay between the germline ends. CDR1 and CDR2 (germline): ENHRY, SYGVKD. The entry originates in a study of T cell repertoires in cytomegalovirus infection. Whole-study context: Signatures in public TCR beta sequences pointed to both CMV infection and matching HLA type. Study findings and constraints: Public TCR beta family frequency separated CMV-and-HLA carriers, including in an independent cohort. Ex vivo, HLA-C-restricted CMV-specific TCR beta clonotypes prevailed over the rest of the response.

TCRdb fed the reads into MiXCR, producing one record per CDR3 protein. The repertoire holds approximately 600,000 distinct CDR3 sequences, with around 40% as singletons. This specimen consisted of cultured PBMCs, obtained from culture after CMV antigen stimulation. The sequence was obtained from a human donor in good health (CMV status not recorded). Some clones in this sample may be carry-over from other donors' samples. The rearrangement uses TRBV10-3 and TRBJ2-5; a weak D match, TRBD1 (7 bases). The CDR3 loop is CAISLEGASETQYF. CDR3 bases: TGTGCCATCAGTTTGGAGGGGGCCAGTGAGACCCAGTACTTC.